Presented here are 25 T cell receptor beta chains from one specimen sequenced in a study of cytomegalovirus exposure and HLA in healthy donors. In the PCR, 60 Vbeta and 13 Jbeta primers were used. Sequencing used immunoSEQ multiplex PCR; TCRdb keeps in-frame clones, though not all of them. The sample consists of about 82,000 clones, over 70% of them appearing once. The source material was PBMCs. These receptors were obtained from a man between 60 and 70 years old in good health and CMV-seronegative.

The rearrangement links TRBV5-1 to TRBJ2-7, with D possibly being TRBD2 (6 bases). Deletions cut 0 bases from V and 3 bases from J, with 13 bases between. The CDR3 spans 15 residues. CDR1 is SGHRS, CDR2 YFSETQ, per germline. The CDR3 region is CASSLVAAGSYEQYF. CDR3 in DNA: TGCGCCAGCAGCTTGGTAGCGGCGGGAAGCTACGAGCAGTACTTC.

V is TRBV5-1 and J is TRBJ2-6, with D possibly being TRBD1 (5 bases). CDR1 is SGHRS, CDR2 YFSETQ, per germline. There are 16 residues in the CDR3. V was pared by 5 bases and J by 3 bases, with 15 bases between. The CDR3 here is CASSPREGDGANVLTF. In DNA form, the CDR3 reads TGCGCCAGCAGTCCCAGGGAAGGAGATGGGGCCAACGTCCTGACTTTC.

This chain links TRBV30 with TRBJ1-5, with D hard to call. Germline V gene sequence: CDR1 GTSNPN, CDR2 SVGIG (reference sequence). Trimming stripped 0 bases from V and 4 bases from J, with 7 bases between. The CDR3 loop spans 13 amino acids. The CDR3 DNA follows: TGTGCCTGGAGTGTACGGGGAAATCAGCCCCAGCATTTT. It encodes CAWSVRGNQPQHF.

The rearrangement links TRBV7-9 to TRBJ2-1; perhaps TRBD2 as D (5 bases). Germline assignment: CDR1 SEHNR and CDR2 FQNEAQ (reference sequence). CDR3 length equals 14 residues. The V and J ends lost 1 base and 6 bases respectively, with 10 bases between them. CDR3 sequence: CASSLGGLANEQFF. DNA of the CDR3: TGTGCCAGCAGCTTAGGGGGTCTAGCCAATGAGCAGTTCTTC.

The chain has TRBV28 and TRBJ1-1, with TRBD1 identical over 9 bases. Losses at the gene ends were 8 bases for V and 8 bases for J; bases not matched to a gene: 9. Germline V gene sequence: CDR1 MDHEN, CDR2 SYDVKM. This CDR3 region has 13 residues. The CDR3 coding sequence is TGTGCCAGCCTACTTGGGACAGGGCTCGAAGCTTTCTTT. Translated, it gives CASLLGTGLEAFF. The entire variable domain, with the rest obtained from reference TRBV28 and TRBJ1-1, is as follows: DVKVTQSSRYLVKRTGEKVFLECVQDMDHENMFWYRQDPGLGLRLIYFSYDVKMKEKGDIPEGYSVSREKKERFSLILESASTNQTSMYLCASLLGTGLEAFFGQGTRLTVV.

This rearrangement joins TRBV5-6 to TRBJ2-5; 8 nucleotides line up with TRBD1. Germline values: CDR1 SGHDT, CDR2 YYEEEE. CDR3 length: 16 residues. The V gene end was trimmed by 3 bases and the J gene end by 4 bases; junction bases not matched to a gene: 11. The CDR3 loop reads CASSSETGALIETQYF. The CDR3, as DNA: TGTGCCAGCAGCTCTGAGACAGGGGCGTTAATAGAGACCCAGTACTTC.

V gene TRBV6-1 combines with J gene TRBJ2-7; D is unresolved. The CDR3 has 13 residues. Germline values: CDR1 MNHNS, CDR2 SASEGT. Trimming pared 1 base from V and 2 bases from J, leaving 6 bases between. CDR3 DNA: TGTGCCAGCAGTGAAGAACAAACCTACGAGCAGTACTTC. Translation gives CASSEEQTYEQYF.

CDR3: CASSLEGSGGAHEQYF. The CDR3 DNA follows: TGTGCCAGCAGCTTAGAAGGCAGCGGGGGGGCCCACGAGCAGTACTTC. The chain uses TRBV7-2 and TRBJ2-7; the match to TRBD2 covers 10 bases. Looked up from germline, CDR1 is SGHTA and CDR2 is FQGNSA. J was trimmed by 5 bases and V by 1 base; bases with no gene match: 8. The CDR3 is 16 residues long. The full variable domain, its missing parts supplied by reference TRBV7-2 and TRBJ2-7, is GAGVSQSPSNKVTEKGKDVELRCDPISGHTALYWYRQSLGQGLEFLIYFQGNSAPDKSGLPSDRFSAERTGGSVSTLTIQRTQQEDSAVYLCASSLEGSGGAHEQYFGPGTRLTVT.

The V call is TRBV6-1, the J call TRBJ2-1, with D maybe TRBD2 (6 bases). From germline, CDR1 is MNHNS and CDR2 SASEGT. Trimming removed 4 bases from V and 4 bases from J, with 17 bases in between. There are 16 residues in the CDR3. Written as DNA, the CDR3 is TGTGCCAGCAGTGGTTTCCCGGACTACCCTTACAATGAGCAGTTCTTC. Residues: CASSGFPDYPYNEQFF.

The chain is built from TRBV18 and TRBJ1-5, with D maybe TRBD1 (5 bases). The V and J ends lost 6 bases and 8 bases respectively, with 20 bases between them. This CDR3 is 15 amino acids long. Germline V gives CDR1 KGHSH, CDR2 LQKENI. CDR3 protein: CASSPQGLPGEPQHF. The DNA of the CDR3 is TGTGCCAGCTCCCCCCAGGGACTCCCGGGGGAGCCCCAGCATTTT.

This chain joins TRBV7-2 and TRBJ1-2; TRBD1 is a possible D gene (6 bases). Germline loops: CDR1 SGHTA, CDR2 FQGNSA. CDR3 length: 14 residues. V lost 1 base to trimming and J lost 8 bases, with 14 bases between them. The CDR3 region has the DNA TGTGCCAGCAGCTTAGAGCCAGGGGCCGGCGGCTACACCTTC. This codes for CASSLEPGAGGYTF.

V is TRBV19 and J is TRBJ2-1, with 7 bases identical to TRBD2. This CDR3 is 14 amino acids long. The V segment lost 3 bases and the J segment 6 bases; nucleotides outside the gene matches: 5. Germline lookup yields CDR1 LNHDA and CDR2 SQIVND (reference sequence). CDR3 DNA sequence: TGTGCCAGTAGTATTTTGACTAGCCGCAATGAGCAGTTCTTC. It yields the protein CASSILTSRNEQFF. The full variable domain, rest sourced from reference TRBV19 and TRBJ2-1, is DGGITQSPKYLFRKEGQNVTLSCEQNLNHDAMYWYRQDPGQGLRLIYYSQIVNDFQKGDIAEGYSVSREKKESFPLTVTSAQKNPTAFYLCASSILTSRNEQFFGPGTRLTVL.

CDR3 in amino acids: CSVPGQYSYNEQFF. Here the CDR3 DNA reads TGCAGCGTTCCGGGACAGTACTCCTACAATGAGCAGTTCTTC. This chain links TRBV29-1 with TRBJ2-1; 7 nucleotides line up with TRBD1. This CDR3 contains 14 residues. With V trimmed by 5 bases and J by 0 bases, 4 bases remained unmatched. Germline V CDR1 and CDR2: SQVTM, ANQGSEA.

The chain carries TRBV30 and TRBJ2-5, with 10 bases aligning to TRBD1. The CDR3 extends over 13 amino acids. The V gene's germline CDR1 is GTSNPN and CDR2 SVGIG (reference sequence). V lost 5 bases to trimming and J lost 6 bases; unmatched junction nucleotides: 6. In DNA form, the CDR3 reads TGTGCCTGGGACAGGGGGCGAGTAAAGACCCAGTACTTC. Protein sequence: CAWDRGRVKTQYF. The variable domain in full, completed from reference TRBV30 and TRBJ2-5, reads SQTIHQWPATLVQPVGSPLSLECTVEGTSNPNLYWYRQAAGRGLQLLFYSVGIGQISSEVPQNLSASRPQDRQFILSSKKLLLSDSGFYLCAWDRGRVKTQYFGPGTRLLVL.

This chain links TRBV29-1 with TRBJ2-5; maybe TRBD2 (5 bases). The germline CDR1 and CDR2 sequences are SQVTM and ANQGSEA. The CDR3 covers 13 residues. V lost 6 bases and J 5 bases, leaving 16 bases between the germline ends. The CDR3: CSVAGRAVETQYF. The CDR3 DNA is TGCAGCGTCGCGGGTAGGGCCGTGGAGACCCAGTACTTC.

The chain is built from TRBV10-2 and TRBJ2-7, with unresolved D. The V gene's germline CDR1 is WSHSY and CDR2 SAAADI. This CDR3 spans 12 amino acids. V lost 5 bases and J lost 5, with 10 bases in between. The CDR3 loop is CASSFSHNEQYF. CDR3 coding DNA: TGCGCCAGCAGTTTCTCCCACAACGAGCAGTACTTC.

V and J are TRBV7-2 and TRBJ1-2; 9 bases are a match to TRBD1. Trimming removed 5 bases from V and 4 bases from J; junction bases left unmatched: 8. The CDR3 has 15 residues. Germline V gene sequence: CDR1 SGHTA, CDR2 FQGNSA. CDR3 in DNA: TGTGCCAGCAGCCCTTCGGGACAGGGATCCTATGGCTACACCTTC. Protein: CASSPSGQGSYGYTF.

Comment on this clone: Relative to the germline gene, one junction end is altered; a read error may explain this. The V and J genes are TRBV6-1 and TRBJ2-7, with 7 bases aligning to TRBD2. CDR3 size: 18 residues. Germline values: CDR1 MNHNS, CDR2 SASEGT. CDR3 sequence: CASNERVGWSGASYEQYF. The CDR3 nucleotides are TGTGCCAGCAATGAACGGGTGGGATGGAGCGGGGCCTCCTACGAGCAGTACTTC.

This clone was seen only a few times. The genes are TRBV2 and TRBJ1-2; 10 nucleotides match TRBD1. Looked up from germline, CDR1 is SNHLY and CDR2 is FYNNEI. This CDR3 spans 15 amino acids. CDR3 sequence: CAHIPGTGAEYGYTF. The CDR3 region has the DNA TGTGCTCACATCCCAGGGACAGGGGCAGAATATGGCTACACCTTC.

The chain recombines TRBV27 with TRBJ2-7, with TRBD1 as a possible D gene (6 bases). This CDR3 is built from 15 residues. Per germline, CDR1 MNHEY and CDR2 SMNVEV (reference sequence). V was cut by 0 bases and J by 2 bases, with 11 bases left in between. The CDR3 here is CASSLSQGPAYEQYF. DNA of the CDR3: TGTGCCAGCAGTTTATCGCAGGGGCCGGCCTACGAGCAGTACTTC.

J is TRBJ1-5 and V is TRBV2; D gene unclear. The V gene lost 4 bases and the J gene lost 5 bases, with 12 bases spanning the gap. The V gene's germline CDR1 is SNHLY and CDR2 FYNNEI. The CDR3 totals 14 residues. In nucleotides, the CDR3 is TGTGCCAGCAGTGGGAGCCAGATCGATCAGCCCCAGCATTTT. Residues: CASSGSQIDQPQHF.

This clone was observed a handful of times. The chain is built from TRBV25-1 and TRBJ2-7; TRBD2 is a possible D gene (5 bases). The V gene's germline CDR1 is MGHDK and CDR2 SYGVNS. V dropped 4 bases and J dropped 2 bases, with 15 bases sitting between them. The CDR3 is 15 amino acids. For the CDR3, the DNA is TGTGCCAGCAGTGCTCCACTAGGAAACGCCTACGAGCAGTACTTC. Its translation is CASSAPLGNAYEQYF.

In its sample, this clone was seen once. The gene calls are TRBV4-2 and TRBJ2-5, with 12 bases fitting TRBD2. Germline assignment: CDR1 LGHNA and CDR2 YNFKEQ. The CDR3 extends over 14 amino acids. With 4 bases clipped from V and 4 bases from J, the junction kept 1 base outside the gene matches. In DNA form, the CDR3 reads TGTGCCAGCAGCCCTAGCGGGGGGGCAGAGACCCAGTACTTC. Protein sequence: CASSPSGGAETQYF.

The J gene is TRBJ1-5, the V gene TRBV14, with D possibly matching TRBD1 (5 bases). Between the trimmed V and J ends, which lost 0 bases and 4 bases, there was a span of 13 bases. This CDR3 has 16 amino acids. CDR1 is SGHDN and CDR2 is FVKESK in the germline V gene. The CDR3 sequence: CASSQERGGANQPQHF. In nucleotides, the CDR3 is TGTGCCAGCAGCCAAGAACGGGGCGGGGCAAATCAGCCCCAGCATTTT.

This clone was counted a single time. The chain joins TRBV5-1 to TRBJ1-3; D is uncertain. The CDR3 is 14 amino acids. The V end was cut by 2 bases, the J end by 0 bases, with 6 bases between. The V gene's germline CDR1 is SGHRS and CDR2 YFSETQ. CDR3 sequence reads: CASSLGSSGNTIYF. The CDR3 nucleotides are TGCGCCAGCAGCTTAGGGAGCTCTGGAAACACCATATATTTT.